A selection of T cell receptor beta chains follows, all from one sample in a study of blood T cell repertoires in COVID-19. Sequencing was performed with immunoSEQ multiplex PCR; in TCRdb, only in-frame clones are kept and a portion is missing. The table includes fewer than 200,000 clones, roughly 87% detected once. Sequenced: PBMCs or T cells enriched from blood (not recorded which). The origin of the receptors is a human donor with acute COVID-19. The donor label of this sample is uncertain. Each CDR3 is given with its conserved first and last residue. A D gene is named only where the DNA matches it firmly.

v_gene,d_gene,CDR3aa
TRBV2,NA,CASGGGSSGNTIYF
TRBV5-1,NA,CASSLEGTDTQYF
TRBV3-1/TRBV3-2,NA,CASSQDSRGQFF
TRBV11-1,NA,CASSLYAQGPLEQYF
TRBV9,TRBD2,CASSSGDTDTQYF
TRBV9,NA,CASSVGGSGGTEAFF
TRBV9,NA,CASSAAGGFTEAFF
TRBV18,NA,CASSPSTDSGNTIYF
TRBV18,TRBD1,CASSRGQQAPATSYGYTF
TRBV30,TRBD2,CACGTSGVGEQYF
TRBV18,NA,CASSPLAYTQYF
TRBV7-9,NA,CASSLGATNEQYF
TRBV7-9,NA,CASSPPGGTPYEQYF
TRBV19,NA,CASSISPMNTEAFF
TRBV29-1,NA,CSVATSGDTEAFF
TRBV10-2,NA,CASSEKQFNSPLHF
TRBV6-6,NA,CASSLGSGARQPQHF
TRBV5-4,TRBD1,CASSLEDRAFYGYTF
TRBV2,NA,CASRKTGLEAFF
TRBV19,TRBD1,CASSSTGGSCYGYTF
TRBV4-3,NA,CASSQGQAREQPQHF
TRBV6-5,TRBD1,CASRQGAYYGYTF
TRBV14,TRBD1,CASSPYRGSSTDTQYF
TRBV7-9,TRBD1,CASSSYRGRYEQYF
TRBV6-2/TRBV6-3,NA,CASSYWAGPSTDTQYF
TRBV27,TRBD2,CASRPSGVRDTQYF
TRBV21-1,NA,CASSKGDLSGRRRDRGQNSPLHF
TRBV2,NA,CASFFNPVLNSPLHF
TRBV7-8,TRBD2,CASSLRLARETQYF
TRBV19,TRBD2,CASSQQTSGTDNEQFF
TRBV29-1,TRBD1,CSVVGQGASGELFF
TRBV6-1,TRBD2,CASSEPLAGGMLNYEQYF